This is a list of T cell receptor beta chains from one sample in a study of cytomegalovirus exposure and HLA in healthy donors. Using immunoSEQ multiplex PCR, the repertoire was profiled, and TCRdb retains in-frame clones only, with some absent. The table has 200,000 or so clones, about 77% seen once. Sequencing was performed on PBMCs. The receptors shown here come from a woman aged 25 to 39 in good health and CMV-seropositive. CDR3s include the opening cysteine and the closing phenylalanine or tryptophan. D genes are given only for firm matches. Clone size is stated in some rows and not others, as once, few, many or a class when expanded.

CDR3aa: CASSFEGNSGANVLTF
CDR3nt: TGTGCCAGCAGCTTCGAGGGTAACTCTGGGGCCAACGTCCTGACTTTC
abundance: few
v_gene: TRBV7-9
j_gene: TRBJ2-6
d_gene: .

CDR3aa: CASSLEGGLAGTDTQYF
CDR3nt: TGCGCCAGCAGCTTGGAGGGAGGGCTAGCGGGGACAGATACGCAGTATTTT
abundance: .
v_gene: TRBV5-1
j_gene: TRBJ2-3
d_gene: TRBD2

CDR3aa: CASSTDRAEIFNEQFF
CDR3nt: TGTGCCAGTAGTACGGACAGGGCGGAGATTTTCAATGAGCAGTTCTTC
abundance: .
v_gene: TRBV19
j_gene: TRBJ2-1
d_gene: TRBD1

CDR3aa: CASTPMRRNEQFF
CDR3nt: TGTGCCAGCACTCCGATGAGGAGGAATGAGCAGTTCTTC
abundance: .
v_gene: TRBV6-5
j_gene: TRBJ2-1
d_gene: .

CDR3aa: CASSLTGDSSYEQYF
CDR3nt: TGTGCCAGCAGCTTGACAGGGGATAGCTCCTACGAGCAGTACTTC
abundance: .
v_gene: TRBV7-3
j_gene: TRBJ2-7
d_gene: TRBD1

CDR3aa: CASMWDYQETQYF
CDR3nt: TGCGCCAGCATGTGGGACTACCAAGAGACCCAGTACTTC
abundance: .
v_gene: TRBV10-2
j_gene: TRBJ2-5
d_gene: .

CDR3aa: CASSYTGLDRTREAFF
CDR3nt: TGTGCCAGCAGCTACACGGGCCTCGACAGGACCCGTGAAGCTTTCTTT
abundance: .
v_gene: TRBV6-6
j_gene: TRBJ1-1
d_gene: .

CDR3aa: CATSRGGTSGGTDTQYF
CDR3nt: TGTGCCACCAGCAGAGGCGGGACTAGCGGGGGAACAGATACGCAGTATTTT
abundance: .
v_gene: TRBV15
j_gene: TRBJ2-3
d_gene: TRBD2

CDR3aa: CASSGTSDPETQYF
CDR3nt: TGTGCCAGCAGTGGGACTAGCGACCCAGAGACCCAGTACTTC
abundance: .
v_gene: TRBV2
j_gene: TRBJ2-5
d_gene: TRBD2

CDR3aa: CASSLEDRGGTQYF
CDR3nt: TGTGCCAGCAGCTTGGAAGACAGGGGAGGGACCCAGTACTTC
abundance: .
v_gene: TRBV5-6
j_gene: TRBJ2-5
d_gene: TRBD1

CDR3aa: CASSLGQSNTEAFF
CDR3nt: TGCGCCAGCAGCTTGGGACAGAGCAACACTGAAGCTTTCTTT
abundance: .
v_gene: TRBV5-1
j_gene: TRBJ1-1
d_gene: .

CDR3aa: CASSQDPAGGFTGELFF
CDR3nt: TGCGCCAGCAGCCAAGATCCAGCGGGGGGCTTCACCGGGGAGCTGTTTTTT
abundance: .
v_gene: TRBV4-3
j_gene: TRBJ2-2
d_gene: TRBD2

CDR3aa: CSVGGQGHTEAFF
CDR3nt: TGCAGCGTTGGGGGACAGGGGCACACTGAAGCTTTCTTT
abundance: .
v_gene: TRBV29-1
j_gene: TRBJ1-1
d_gene: TRBD1

CDR3aa: CASGLVPGLQETQYF
CDR3nt: TGTGCTAGTGGTTTGGTACCTGGCTTACAAGAGACCCAGTACTTC
abundance: .
v_gene: TRBV12-5
j_gene: TRBJ2-5
d_gene: .

CDR3aa: CASRSWVGREREQYF
CDR3nt: TGCGCCAGCAGGTCCTGGGTTGGGCGGGAGAGGGAGCAGTACTTC
abundance: .
v_gene: TRBV5-1
j_gene: TRBJ2-7
d_gene: TRBD2

CDR3aa: CASKTQGKDEQFF
CDR3nt: TGTGCCAGTAAAACACAGGGGAAGGATGAGCAGTTCTTC
abundance: once
v_gene: TRBV19
j_gene: TRBJ2-1
d_gene: TRBD1

CDR3aa: CASSRLRVWTGELFF
CDR3nt: TGTGCCAGCAGTCGCCTGAGGGTCTGGACCGGGGAGCTGTTTTTT
abundance: .
v_gene: TRBV5-6
j_gene: TRBJ2-2
d_gene: .

CDR3aa: CASSIQGAVEQYF
CDR3nt: TGTGCCAGTAGTATACAGGGGGCGGTCGAGCAGTACTTC
abundance: .
v_gene: TRBV19
j_gene: TRBJ2-7
d_gene: TRBD1

CDR3aa: CASSLRGGAPDTQYF
CDR3nt: TGTGCCAGCAGCTTAAGGGGGGGGGCCCCAGATACGCAGTATTTT
abundance: .
v_gene: TRBV7-3
j_gene: TRBJ2-3
d_gene: .

CDR3aa: CASNPGQGYEQYF
CDR3nt: TGTGCCAGCAACCCGGGACAGGGCTACGAGCAGTACTTC
abundance: few
v_gene: TRBV28
j_gene: TRBJ2-7
d_gene: TRBD1

CDR3aa: CASRTQGTASGYTF
CDR3nt: TGCGCCAGCAGGACCCAGGGGACAGCATCCGGCTACACCTTC
abundance: .
v_gene: TRBV5-1
j_gene: TRBJ1-2
d_gene: TRBD1

CDR3aa: CASSQASPSPSYEQYF
CDR3nt: TGCGCCAGCAGCCAAGCCTCGCCTAGTCCCTCCTACGAGCAGTACTTC
abundance: .
v_gene: TRBV4-1
j_gene: TRBJ2-7
d_gene: .

CDR3aa: CASSPTSGGSTDTQYF
CDR3nt: TGTGCCAGCAGTCCGACTAGCGGGGGAAGCACAGATACGCAGTATTTT
abundance: few
v_gene: TRBV6-6
j_gene: TRBJ2-3
d_gene: TRBD2

CDR3aa: CASSEDRGYLAKNIQYF
CDR3nt: TGTGCCAGCAGTGAAGATCGAGGATACTTAGCCAAAAACATTCAGTACTTC
abundance: .
v_gene: TRBV6-1
j_gene: TRBJ2-4
d_gene: .

CDR3aa: CASSPDRGRDYTF
CDR3nt: TGTGCCAGCAGCCCCGACAGGGGGCGGGACTACACCTTC
abundance: .
v_gene: TRBV5-6
j_gene: TRBJ1-2
d_gene: TRBD1

CDR3aa: CASSPSASGETYEQYF
CDR3nt: TGCGCCAGCAGCCCGTCGGCTAGCGGGGAAACCTACGAGCAGTACTTC
abundance: .
v_gene: TRBV4-3
j_gene: TRBJ2-7
d_gene: TRBD2

CDR3aa: CASSLTGGRSAHF
CDR3nt: TGTGCCAGCAGTTTAACCGGAGGGCGAAGCGCGCATTTT
abundance: .
v_gene: TRBV27
j_gene: TRBJ1-5
d_gene: .

CDR3aa: CASSGGPSGNTIYF
CDR3nt: TGTGCCAGCTCGGGCGGGCCCTCTGGAAACACCATATATTTT
abundance: once
v_gene: TRBV18
j_gene: TRBJ1-3
d_gene: .

CDR3aa: CASSHPSGGLEQYF
CDR3nt: TGTGCCAGCAGTCACCCCAGCGGGGGGCTCGAGCAGTACTTC
abundance: .
v_gene: TRBV6-5
j_gene: TRBJ2-7
d_gene: TRBD2

CDR3aa: CASSLAPGEAFF
CDR3nt: TGCGCCAGCAGCTTGGCCCCAGGAGAAGCTTTCTTT
abundance: .
v_gene: TRBV5-1
j_gene: TRBJ1-1
d_gene: .

CDR3aa: CATKGPGQGSYEQYF
CDR3nt: TGTGCCACCAAAGGACCGGGACAGGGTTCCTACGAGCAGTACTTC
abundance: few
v_gene: TRBV6-5
j_gene: TRBJ2-7
d_gene: TRBD1

CDR3aa: CASGAGTGYGNTIYF
CDR3nt: TGCGCCAGCGGGGCCGGGACAGGGTACGGAAACACCATATATTTT
abundance: .
v_gene: TRBV4-3
j_gene: TRBJ1-3
d_gene: TRBD1

CDR3aa: CASSTGDQETQYF
CDR3nt: TGTGCCAGCAGTACGGGGGACCAAGAGACCCAGTACTTC
abundance: .
v_gene: TRBV11-3
j_gene: TRBJ2-5
d_gene: .

CDR3aa: CASSGLTGGDSPLHF
CDR3nt: TGTGCCAGCAGTGGCCTCACAGGGGGTGATTCACCCCTCCACTTT
abundance: .
v_gene: TRBV25-1
j_gene: TRBJ1-6
d_gene: TRBD1